These T cell receptor beta chains were read from a single sample in a study of blood T cell repertoires in COVID-19. Sequencing was performed with immunoSEQ multiplex PCR; in TCRdb, only in-frame clones are kept and a portion is missing. The sample carries under 250,000 clones, about 85% recorded once. What was sequenced was PBMCs or T cells enriched from blood (not recorded which). The receptors were gathered from a man aged 25 to 40 who had recovered from COVID-19. Each CDR3 is given with its conserved first and last residue. The order of the fields is V gene, D gene, J gene, clone size, CDR3 protein, CDR3 DNA. A D gene is named only where the DNA matches it firmly. Some rows have no size entry. The others give once, few or many, or a class for an expanded clone.

v_gene: TRBV5-1; d_gene: TRBD1; j_gene: TRBJ1-1; abundance: .; CDR3aa: CASIGQGNTEAFF; CDR3nt: TGCGCCAGCATTGGACAGGGGAACACTGAAGCTTTCTTT
v_gene: TRBV9; d_gene: .; j_gene: TRBJ2-2; abundance: many; CDR3aa: CASSVEASRLIGELFF; CDR3nt: TGTGCCAGCAGCGTAGAGGCTAGTAGGTTGATCGGGGAGCTGTTTTTT
v_gene: TRBV10-1; d_gene: TRBD2; j_gene: TRBJ2-2; abundance: .; CDR3aa: CASRGSSGNTGELFF; CDR3nt: TGCGCCAGCCGGGGGTCTAGCGGGAACACCGGGGAGCTGTTTTTT
v_gene: TRBV9; d_gene: .; j_gene: TRBJ1-2; abundance: .; CDR3aa: CASSVATGGLYGYTF; CDR3nt: TGTGCCAGCAGCGTAGCTACGGGAGGGCTCTATGGCTACACCTTC
v_gene: TRBV30; d_gene: TRBD1; j_gene: TRBJ1-4; abundance: .; CDR3aa: CAWTPGQGGEKLFF; CDR3nt: TGTGCCTGGACTCCGGGACAGGGTGGTGAAAAACTGTTTTTT
v_gene: TRBV9; d_gene: .; j_gene: TRBJ1-5; abundance: .; CDR3aa: CASSVTGSLNQPQHF; CDR3nt: TGTGCCAGCAGCGTAACAGGGTCGCTCAATCAGCCCCAGCATTTT
v_gene: TRBV7-9; d_gene: .; j_gene: TRBJ1-1; abundance: .; CDR3aa: CASSPFLGNTEAFF; CDR3nt: TGTGCCAGCAGCCCGTTCTTGGGCAACACTGAAGCTTTCTTT
v_gene: TRBV29-1; d_gene: .; j_gene: TRBJ1-1; abundance: .; CDR3aa: CSVLRDLNRRSNTEAFF; CDR3nt: TGCAGCGTTCTTAGGGATCTAAACAGGCGGTCGAACACTGAAGCTTTCTTT
v_gene: TRBV24-1; d_gene: TRBD1; j_gene: TRBJ1-2; abundance: .; CDR3aa: CATSLSTGMSGYTF; CDR3nt: TGTGCCACCAGCTTATCGACAGGGATGAGTGGCTACACCTTC
v_gene: TRBV6-5; d_gene: TRBD2; j_gene: TRBJ2-7; abundance: .; CDR3aa: CASLASGRVSYEQYF; CDR3nt: TGTGCCTCGTTGGCCAGCGGGAGGGTATCCTACGAGCAGTACTTC
v_gene: TRBV7-9; d_gene: .; j_gene: TRBJ2-6; abundance: .; CDR3aa: CASSDSSGANVLTF; CDR3nt: TGTGCCAGCAGCGACAGCTCTGGGGCCAACGTCCTGACTTTC
v_gene: TRBV5-1; d_gene: TRBD1; j_gene: TRBJ1-2; abundance: .; CDR3aa: CASSLGGVYGYTF; CDR3nt: TGCGCCAGCAGCTTAGGGGGCGTCTATGGCTACACCTTC
v_gene: TRBV28; d_gene: TRBD2; j_gene: TRBJ2-7; abundance: .; CDR3aa: CASSLASGTYEQYF; CDR3nt: TGTGCCAGCAGTTTAGCTAGCGGTACCTACGAGCAGTACTTC
v_gene: TRBV28; d_gene: .; j_gene: TRBJ2-1; abundance: .; CDR3aa: CASQEWDEQFF; CDR3nt: TGTGCCAGCCAGGAATGGGATGAGCAGTTCTTC
v_gene: TRBV7-2; d_gene: TRBD2; j_gene: TRBJ2-1; abundance: .; CDR3aa: CASSLALGLAGFYNEQFF; CDR3nt: TGTGCCAGCAGCTTAGCGCTGGGGCTAGCGGGATTCTACAATGAGCAGTTCTTC
v_gene: TRBV19; d_gene: TRBD2; j_gene: TRBJ2-1; abundance: once; CDR3aa: CASRLPTSGGDEQFF; CDR3nt: TGTGCCAGTAGACTACCGACTAGCGGGGGAGATGAGCAGTTCTTC
v_gene: TRBV5-1; d_gene: TRBD1; j_gene: TRBJ1-2; abundance: .; CDR3aa: CASSSTGGVHGYTF; CDR3nt: TGCGCCAGCAGCTCTACAGGGGGCGTACATGGCTACACCTTC
v_gene: TRBV11-2; d_gene: TRBD2; j_gene: TRBJ2-2; abundance: .; CDR3aa: CASSPLRLAGGPGELFF; CDR3nt: TGTGCCAGCAGCCCGCTGAGGCTAGCGGGAGGGCCCGGGGAGCTGTTTTTT
v_gene: TRBV19; d_gene: TRBD2; j_gene: TRBJ2-7; abundance: .; CDR3aa: CASRPGLGRAGEQYF; CDR3nt: TGTGCCAGTAGGCCGGGACTCGGGAGGGCCGGAGAGCAGTACTTC
v_gene: TRBV2; d_gene: TRBD1; j_gene: TRBJ1-6; abundance: once; CDR3aa: CASSGRSPGQNSPLHF; CDR3nt: TGTGCCAGCAGTGGGAGATCTCCGGGACAGAATTCACCCCTCCACTTT
v_gene: TRBV11-3; d_gene: TRBD2; j_gene: TRBJ2-1; abundance: .; CDR3aa: CASSSIAGVGIPNEQFF; CDR3nt: TGTGCCAGCAGCTCTATCGCGGGAGTCGGAATCCCCAATGAGCAGTTCTTC
v_gene: TRBV29-1; d_gene: .; j_gene: TRBJ1-2; abundance: .; CDR3aa: CSVDNWTERFGYTF; CDR3nt: TGCAGCGTGGATAATTGGACAGAGCGTTTTGGCTACACCTTC
v_gene: TRBV6-7; d_gene: .; j_gene: TRBJ1-2; abundance: .; CDR3aa: CASSFPVGRYYGYTF; CDR3nt: TGTGCCAGCAGTTTCCCAGTTGGGAGGTACTATGGCTACACCTTC
v_gene: TRBV5-1; d_gene: .; j_gene: TRBJ2-1; abundance: .; CDR3aa: CASSLAPATYNEQFF; CDR3nt: TGCGCCAGCAGCCTAGCCCCAGCAACCTACAATGAGCAGTTCTTC
v_gene: TRBV11-2; d_gene: TRBD1; j_gene: TRBJ2-6; abundance: once; CDR3aa: CASRKPGQGFSGANVLTF; CDR3nt: TGTGCCAGCAGGAAACCGGGACAGGGTTTTTCTGGGGCCAACGTCCTGACTTTC
v_gene: TRBV19; d_gene: .; j_gene: TRBJ1-2; abundance: once; CDR3aa: CASTSTAARGGYTF; CDR3nt: TGTGCCAGTACTTCTACGGCGGCTCGGGGTGGCTACACCTTC
v_gene: TRBV7-2; d_gene: .; j_gene: TRBJ2-7; abundance: few; CDR3aa: CASSPYVGEQYF; CDR3nt: TGTGCCAGCAGCCCGTACGTCGGGGAGCAGTACTTC
v_gene: TRBV7-8; d_gene: TRBD1; j_gene: TRBJ2-7; abundance: .; CDR3aa: CASSRGDRAVEQYF; CDR3nt: TGTGCCAGCAGCCGAGGGGACAGGGCGGTCGAGCAGTACTTC
v_gene: TRBV19; d_gene: .; j_gene: TRBJ1-5; abundance: .; CDR3aa: CASSIRGNQPQHF; CDR3nt: TGTGCCAGTAGTATCAGGGGCAATCAGCCCCAGCATTTT
v_gene: TRBV3-1/TRBV3-2; d_gene: TRBD2; j_gene: TRBJ2-4; abundance: .; CDR3aa: CASSNSGGEGIQYF; CDR3nt: TGTGCCAGCAGCAATAGCGGGGGGGAGGGCATTCAGTACTTC
v_gene: TRBV19; d_gene: .; j_gene: TRBJ2-1; abundance: .; CDR3aa: CASSGESYNEQFF; CDR3nt: TGTGCCAGTTCGGGAGAATCGTACAATGAGCAGTTCTTC
v_gene: TRBV9; d_gene: TRBD2; j_gene: TRBJ2-1; abundance: .; CDR3aa: CASSDRTSGTNNEQFF; CDR3nt: TGTGCCAGCAGCGATCGGACTAGCGGGACTAACAATGAGCAGTTCTTC
v_gene: TRBV7-2; d_gene: .; j_gene: TRBJ1-1; abundance: .; CDR3aa: CANDEVYEAFF; CDR3nt: TGTGCCAACGATGAGGTTTATGAAGCTTTCTTT
v_gene: TRBV7-6; d_gene: TRBD1; j_gene: TRBJ1-2; abundance: few; CDR3aa: CASSTGGSRDYTF; CDR3nt: TGTGCCAGCAGCACAGGGGGTTCGCGTGACTACACCTTC
v_gene: TRBV11-2; d_gene: .; j_gene: TRBJ1-1; abundance: .; CDR3aa: CASSLGRRNTEAFF; CDR3nt: TGTGCCAGCAGCTTAGGCCGCAGGAACACTGAAGCTTTCTTT
v_gene: TRBV6-2/TRBV6-3; d_gene: .; j_gene: TRBJ2-7; abundance: .; CDR3aa: CASSYHGEQYF; CDR3nt: TGTGCCAGCAGTTACCACGGCGAGCAGTACTTC
v_gene: TRBV9; d_gene: .; j_gene: TRBJ1-4; abundance: .; CDR3aa: CASSVRGGGAANEKLFF; CDR3nt: TGTGCCAGCAGCGTAAGAGGAGGGGGGGCAGCTAATGAAAAACTGTTTTTT
v_gene: TRBV2; d_gene: .; j_gene: TRBJ1-6; abundance: .; CDR3aa: CASSEQGSSYNSPLHF; CDR3nt: TGTGCCAGCAGTGAACAGGGAAGCTCCTATAATTCACCCCTCCACTTT
v_gene: TRBV28; d_gene: .; j_gene: TRBJ1-2; abundance: .; CDR3aa: CASKVGGANYGYTF; CDR3nt: TGTGCCAGCAAAGTCGGGGGAGCTAACTATGGCTACACCTTC
v_gene: TRBV7-2; d_gene: TRBD2; j_gene: TRBJ2-3; abundance: .; CDR3aa: CASSRRSGGYVDTQYF; CDR3nt: TGTGCCAGCAGCCGTAGAAGCGGGGGGTATGTAGATACGCAGTATTTT
v_gene: TRBV6-5; d_gene: .; j_gene: TRBJ1-2; abundance: .; CDR3aa: CASRPTVFYGYTF; CDR3nt: TGTGCCAGCAGGCCCACAGTCTTCTATGGCTACACCTTC
v_gene: TRBV6-5; d_gene: TRBD2; j_gene: TRBJ2-1; abundance: once; CDR3aa: CASTPSGASNNEQFF; CDR3nt: TGTGCCAGCACCCCTAGCGGGGCCTCCAACAATGAGCAGTTCTTC
v_gene: TRBV20-1; d_gene: .; j_gene: TRBJ1-6; abundance: .; CDR3aa: CSASTTHYNSPLHF; CDR3nt: TGCAGTGCTAGTACGACTCACTATAATTCACCCCTCCACTTT
v_gene: TRBV6-4; d_gene: TRBD2; j_gene: TRBJ2-2; abundance: .; CDR3aa: CASSDSVEPSGHNTGELFF; CDR3nt: TGTGCCAGCAGTGACTCAGTAGAACCTAGCGGGCACAACACCGGGGAGCTGTTTTTT
v_gene: TRBV24-1; d_gene: TRBD1; j_gene: TRBJ1-2; abundance: .; CDR3aa: CATSERDRGIYGYTF; CDR3nt: TGTGCCACCAGTGAACGGGACAGGGGAATATATGGCTACACCTTC